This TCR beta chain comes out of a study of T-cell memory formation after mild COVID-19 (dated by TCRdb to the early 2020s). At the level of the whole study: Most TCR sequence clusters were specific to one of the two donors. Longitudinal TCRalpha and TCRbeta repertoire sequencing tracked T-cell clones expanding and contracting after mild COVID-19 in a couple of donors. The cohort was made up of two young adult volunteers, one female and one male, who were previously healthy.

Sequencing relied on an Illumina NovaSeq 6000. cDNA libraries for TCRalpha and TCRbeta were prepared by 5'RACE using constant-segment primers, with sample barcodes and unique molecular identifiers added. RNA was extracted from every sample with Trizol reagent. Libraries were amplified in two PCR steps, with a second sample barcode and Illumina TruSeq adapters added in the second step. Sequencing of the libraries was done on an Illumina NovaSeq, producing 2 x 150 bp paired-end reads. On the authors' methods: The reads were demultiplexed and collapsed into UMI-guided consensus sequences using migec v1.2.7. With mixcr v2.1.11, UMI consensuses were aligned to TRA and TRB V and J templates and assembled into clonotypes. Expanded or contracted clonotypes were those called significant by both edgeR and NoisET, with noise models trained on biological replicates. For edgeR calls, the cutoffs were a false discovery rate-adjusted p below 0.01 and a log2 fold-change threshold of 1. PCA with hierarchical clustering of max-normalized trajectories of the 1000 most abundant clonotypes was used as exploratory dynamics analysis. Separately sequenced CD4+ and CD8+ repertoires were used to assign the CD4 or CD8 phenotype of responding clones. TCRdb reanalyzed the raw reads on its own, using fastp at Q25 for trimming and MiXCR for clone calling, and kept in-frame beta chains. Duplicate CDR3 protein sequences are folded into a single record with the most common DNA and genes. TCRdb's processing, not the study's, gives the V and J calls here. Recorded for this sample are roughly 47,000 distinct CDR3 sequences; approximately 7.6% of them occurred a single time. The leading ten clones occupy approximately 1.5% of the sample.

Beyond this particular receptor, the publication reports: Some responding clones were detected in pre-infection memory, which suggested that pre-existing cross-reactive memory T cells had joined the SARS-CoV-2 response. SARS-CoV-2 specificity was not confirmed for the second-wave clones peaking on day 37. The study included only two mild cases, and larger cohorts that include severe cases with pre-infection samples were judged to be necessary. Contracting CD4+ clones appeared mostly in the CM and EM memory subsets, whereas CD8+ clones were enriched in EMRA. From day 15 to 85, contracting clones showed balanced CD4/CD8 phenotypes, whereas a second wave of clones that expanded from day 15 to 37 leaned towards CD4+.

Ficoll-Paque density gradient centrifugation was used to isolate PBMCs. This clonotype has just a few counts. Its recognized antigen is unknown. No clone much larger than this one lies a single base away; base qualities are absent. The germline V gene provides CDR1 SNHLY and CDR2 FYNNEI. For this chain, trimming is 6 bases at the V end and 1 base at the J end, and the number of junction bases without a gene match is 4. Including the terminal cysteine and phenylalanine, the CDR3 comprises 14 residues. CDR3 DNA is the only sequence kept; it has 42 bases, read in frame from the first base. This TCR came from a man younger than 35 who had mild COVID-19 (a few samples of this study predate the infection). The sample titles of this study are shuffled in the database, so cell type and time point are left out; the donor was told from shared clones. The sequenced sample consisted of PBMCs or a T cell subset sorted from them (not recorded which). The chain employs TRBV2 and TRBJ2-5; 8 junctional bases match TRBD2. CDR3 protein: CASSVSGSQETQYF. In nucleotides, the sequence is TGTGCCAGCAGCGTGAGCGGGAGCCAAGAGACCCAGTACTTC.